This T cell receptor (beta chain) is drawn from a study of cytomegalovirus exposure and HLA in healthy donors. General study results and limits: TCR beta chains associated with HLA were, in a later analysis, more clonally expanded than equally common others. Most TCR sequences were rare, but some public TCRs occurred in many donors. CMV serostatus was the only immune exposure information that was available. Data from an earlier analysis indicated that most TCR beta V segments were productive either about 87% or about 30% of the time.

With 60 Vbeta and 13 Jbeta primers, the PCR was carried out. The protocol was immunoSEQ multiplex PCR, while the TCRdb copy is restricted to in-frame clones and leaves out a portion. This sample's table has under 45,000 clones. To note about this clone: Its antigen is not identified.

From germline, CDR1 is SGDLS and CDR2 YYNGEE. The ends lost 2 bases at V and 2 bases at J; junction bases unmatched: 1. CDR3 length: 14 amino acids. The receptor comes from a male donor in good health and CMV-seronegative. The sample taken for sequencing was PBMCs. This chain joins TRBV9 and TRBJ1-5, with TRBD1 matching over 7 bases. The CDR3 is CASSVDRGNQPQHF. CDR3 in DNA: TGTGCCAGCAGCGTCGACAGGGGCAATCAGCCCCAGCATTTT.